Here is one TCR beta chain with its context. What it binds is not known. A CD45RA-negative memory subset and a CD45RA+ naive subset were separated from the CD4+ cells. The record originates from a study of shared clonotypes between healthy human individuals. Measured with immunoSEQ multiplex PCR; TCRdb has only the in-frame clones, and not every one. The sample lists some 2,500,000 clones, less than 95% occurring once. CDR3 size: 16 residues. The ends lost 3 bases at V and 0 bases at J; junction bases unmatched: 2. Germline V gene lookup returns CDR1 LNHDA and CDR2 SQIVND (reference sequence). General study findings and limits: Generally, naive subsets came out with larger estimated richness than memory subsets.

The chain employs TRBV19 and TRBJ2-2, with 9 bases that match TRBD1. Source material: naive CD4+ T cells from PBMCs. Stated subset: CD45RA+ positively selected. The receptor was derived from a man between 18 and 35 years old in good health. Some clones in this sample may be carry-over from other donors' samples. CDR3 in DNA: TGTGCCAGTAGTATCCGGACAGGGGCGAACACCGGGGAGCTGTTTTTT. Translating it yields CASSIRTGANTGELFF.